A single sample gave rise to the 24 T cell receptor beta chains below, sequenced in a study of T cells in Graves' hyperthyroidism and ophthalmopathy. From RNA transcripts, TCR beta CDR3 regions were amplified. Initially, a first-round RT-PCR of the TCR CDR3 employed the HTBI primer set. TCRdb re-called the multiplex PCR reads through MiXCR, storing one row per CDR3 protein. Of nearly 110,000 distinct CDR3 sequences listed, 16% are singletons. Input material: blood. All receptors derive from a woman in her forties or fifties with Graves' hyperthyroidism.

This clonotype came up many times. The V and J genes are TRBV9 and TRBJ1-2; D might be TRBD1 (6 bases). Trimming shortened V by 3 bases and J by 8 bases, and 11 bases separated the two germline ends. The germline gives CDR1 SGDLS, CDR2 YYNGEE. The CDR3 sequence is 12 residues long. Here the CDR3 DNA reads TGTGCCAGCAGCGGCACAGGGATAGGCTACACCTTC. It is translated as CASSGTGIGYTF. Using reference TRBV9 and TRBJ1-2 for the parts outside the CDR3, the full variable domain is DSGVTQTPKHLITATGQRVTLRCSPRSGDLSVYWYQQSLDQGLQFLIQYYNGEERAKGNILERFSAQQFPDLHSELNLSSLELGDSALYFCASSGTGIGYTFGSGTRLTVV.

This clonotype was counted ten times or more. J is TRBJ2-5 and V is TRBV3-1; the D gene is possibly TRBD2 (6 bases). Germline V lookup: CDR1 LGHDT, CDR2 YNNKEL (reference sequence). Trimming took off 3 bases at V and 1 base at J, with 15 bases between the two ends. The CDR3 spans 16 residues. CDR3 DNA: TGTGCCAGCAGCCACGGAGGGCCAAGAATCCAAGAGACCCAGTACTTC. It encodes CASSHGGPRIQETQYF.

There are many counts of this clonotype. The chain has TRBV20-1 and TRBJ1-5, with D maybe TRBD1 (5 bases). The length of the CDR3 is 14 residues. CDR1 DFQATT and CDR2 SNEGSKA come from the germline V gene (reference sequence). The V gene lost 5 bases and the J gene lost 4 bases, with 15 bases spanning the gap. The CDR3 loop is CSAQGRVGNQPQHF. CDR3 nucleotides: TGCAGTGCTCAAGGCAGGGTTGGGAATCAGCCCCAGCATTTT.

This clonotype was found many times. The J gene is TRBJ1-6, the V gene TRBV18; D might be TRBD1 (5 bases). V was cut by 4 bases and J by 9 bases, with 16 bases left in between. Germline V gene lookup returns CDR1 KGHSH and CDR2 LQKENI. This CDR3 spans 15 amino acids. CDR3 region: CASSLREWGFSPLHF. The CDR3 DNA is TGTGCCAGCTCACTACGGGAGTGGGGGTTTTCACCCCTCCACTTT.

CDR3 sequence (DNA): TGTGCCAGCAGCTTACCCGGGACAGGGAGCCAGACCCAGTACTTC. It yields the protein CASSLPGTGSQTQYF. The V and J genes are TRBV5-6 and TRBJ2-5; 9 bases line up with TRBD1. The length of the CDR3 is 15 residues. Germline V gene lookup returns CDR1 SGHDT and CDR2 YYEEEE. The V segment lost 2 bases and the J segment 6 bases; nucleotides outside the gene matches: 8.

This clonotype was recorded at least ten times. The chain combines TRBV20-1 with TRBJ2-3; 7 bases match TRBD2. V lost 3 bases, J lost 5 bases, and 8 bases stayed unmatched. There are 14 residues in the CDR3. Germline CDR1 DFQATT, CDR2 SNEGSKA (reference sequence). The CDR3 protein is CSARVGGPVDTQYF. The CDR3 DNA follows: TGCAGTGCTAGGGTGGGAGGGCCTGTAGATACGCAGTATTTT.

The table lists this clonotype with many counts. V gene TRBV7-6 combines with J gene TRBJ2-1; D not certain. Trimming left V 1 base short and J 0 bases short, with 16 bases between. The CDR3 contains 18 residues. Germline CDR1 SGHVS, CDR2 FNYEAQ. CDR3 DNA sequence: TGTGCCAGCAGCTTAGTAAAGTCGCGCGATTACTCCTACAATGAGCAGTTCTTC. Protein: CASSLVKSRDYSYNEQFF.

This clonotype was seen ten or more times. The chain has TRBV7-3 and TRBJ2-1; 8 bases are shared with TRBD2. Trimming cost V 6 bases and J 8 bases; bases outside gene matches: 9. CDR3 length: 14 amino acids. The germline gives CDR1 SGHTA, CDR2 FQGTGA. The CDR3 loop is CASSAGGQAYEQFF. The CDR3 DNA sequence: TGTGCCAGCAGTGCGGGGGGCCAAGCCTATGAGCAGTTCTTC.

For the CDR3, the DNA is TGCAGCGTTGTTGTGGTGGGACGAACGACTGAAGCTTTCTTT. It specifies CSVVVVGRTTEAFF. This sequence joins TRBV29-1 and TRBJ1-1; possible D gene TRBD1, 5 bases. Between the trimmed V and J ends, which lost 4 bases and 5 bases, there was a span of 17 bases. Germline V gene data show CDR1 as SQVTM and CDR2 as ANQGSEA. The CDR3 spans 14 residues.

The table lists this clonotype with many counts. The chain links TRBV12-3 or TRBV12-4 to TRBJ1-1, with D tentatively TRBD1 (5 bases). The V end was cut by 1 base, the J end by 4 bases, with 10 bases between. This CDR3 is built from 14 residues. CDR3 loop: CASSLGRVGTEAFF. The DNA of the CDR3 is TGTGCCAGCAGTTTAGGCAGGGTCGGCACTGAAGCTTTCTTT.

This clonotype was recorded at least ten times. The chain employs TRBV18 and TRBJ1-1; 7 nucleotides agree with TRBD1. CDR1 is KGHSH, CDR2 LQKENI, per germline. The CDR3 has 16 residues. Trimming at V came to 2 bases and at J to 6 bases, leaving 12 bases not matched to a gene. CDR3 nucleotides: TGTGCCAGCTCACCAACTGACAGGGTTCGGGTCGCTGAAGCTTTCTTT. Protein sequence: CASSPTDRVRVAEAFF.

This clonotype was seen repeatedly, ten times or more. Written as DNA, the CDR3 is TGTGCCAGCAGGCCCGGGAATAACTATGGCTACACCTTC. Translating gives CASRPGNNYGYTF. This chain connects TRBV12-3 or TRBV12-4 to TRBJ1-2; no firm D call. The germline V and J ends were trimmed by 6 bases and 1 base, with 9 bases remaining between them. This CDR3 is built from 13 residues.

The rearrangement joins TRBV6-1 to TRBJ1-2; unclear D gene. Deletions cut 5 bases from V and 3 bases from J, with 16 bases between. The CDR3 is 15 amino acids. Germline assignment: CDR1 MNHNS and CDR2 SASEGT. CDR3 in DNA: TGTGCCAGCAGTTTTCACCCAGTCAAGGACTATGGCTACACCTTC. It encodes CASSFHPVKDYGYTF.

The J gene is TRBJ1-5, the V gene TRBV28, with D tentatively TRBD1 (6 bases). Germline V gene sequence: CDR1 MDHEN, CDR2 SYDVKM. V lost 3 bases and J lost 4, with 19 bases in between. This CDR3 comprises 17 residues. The CDR3 loop is CASSLSSGMQGNQPQHF. The DNA of the CDR3 is TGTGCCAGCAGTTTGTCTTCGGGTATGCAGGGGAATCAGCCCCAGCATTTT.

This clonotype was seen at least ten times. This chain uses TRBV20-1 with TRBJ2-1; tentative D call: TRBD2 (6 bases). Germline-derived CDR1 and CDR2 are DFQATT and SNEGSKA (reference sequence). The CDR3 contains 15 residues. Trimming removed 5 bases at V and 4 bases at J, with 18 bases between. The CDR3 reads CSAGTGAIQYNEQFF. The CDR3 nucleotides are TGCAGTGCTGGGACTGGGGCGATTCAATACAATGAGCAGTTCTTC.

This clonotype was counted many times. The chain's CDR3 is CASSSADHEKLFF. CDR3 nucleotides: TGTGCCAGCAGCTCCGCAGATCATGAAAAACTGTTTTTT. The V gene is TRBV9, the J gene TRBJ1-4; no clear D. CDR1 and CDR2 from the germline V gene are SGDLS and YYNGEE. The CDR3 spans 13 residues. V was shortened by 4 bases and J by 6 bases, with 10 bases between the two germline ends.

At least ten counts were recorded for this clonotype. This chain links TRBV11-3 with TRBJ2-7, with 8 bases aligning to TRBD2. Trimming at V came to 5 bases and at J to 2 bases, leaving 5 bases not matched to a gene. CDR1 and CDR2 from the germline V gene are SGHNT and YENEEA. This CDR3 has 14 amino acids. The CDR3 DNA reads as TGTGCCAGCAGCCTAAGAGCGGGGGCCTACGAGCAGTACTTC. Protein: CASSLRAGAYEQYF.

This clonotype appeared many times. This sequence joins TRBV7-3 and TRBJ1-5; no clear D gene. Germline CDR1 is SGHTA and CDR2 is FQGTGA. V was pared by 10 bases and J by 4 bases, with 11 bases between. This CDR3 region has 12 residues. CDR3 in DNA: TGTGCCAACGGGTGGCGGAATCAGCCCCAGCATTTT. Translation gives CANGWRNQPQHF.

This clonotype occurred many times. V gene TRBV20-1 combines with J gene TRBJ2-3; D call uncertain. The germline V and J ends were trimmed by 3 bases and 0 bases, with 10 bases remaining between them. The CDR3 runs to 14 residues. The germline V gene has CDR1 DFQATT and CDR2 SNEGSKA (reference sequence). CDR3 DNA: TGCAGTGCTAGGAAACTCTCTAGCACAGATACGCAGTATTTT. Its protein is CSARKLSSTDTQYF.

This clonotype has a count of ten or more. The CDR3 reads CASSFRGQGNIQYF. CDR3 DNA sequence: TGTGCCAGCAGTTTCCGGGGACAGGGAAACATTCAGTACTTC. This chain uses TRBV27 with TRBJ2-4, with 9 positions matching TRBD1. The J segment lost 6 bases and the V segment lost 3 bases, leaving 3 bases of the junction unmatched. Germline CDR1 and CDR2: MNHEY and SMNVEV (reference sequence). The CDR3 loop spans 14 amino acids.

Ten or more counts support this clonotype. The chain uses TRBV27 and TRBJ2-1, with TRBD2 matching 11 bases. Germline trimming cut 4 bases from V and 6 bases from J; bases unmatched to any gene: 8. The germline V gene has CDR1 MNHEY and CDR2 SMNVEV (reference sequence). This CDR3 is 16 amino acids long. Here the CDR3 DNA reads TGTGCCAGCAGTTGGGGGGGGACTAGCGGTTTCAATGAGCAGTTCTTC. It yields the protein CASSWGGTSGFNEQFF.

This clonotype was recorded at least ten times. The rearrangement links TRBV11-2 to TRBJ1-1; D unresolved. The CDR3 contains 13 residues. The V gene lost 2 bases and the J gene lost 1 base, with 5 bases spanning the gap. CDR1 SGHAT and CDR2 FQNNGV come from the germline V gene. The CDR3 DNA sequence: TGTGCCAGCAGCTTAATTAGGAACACTGAAGCTTTCTTT. The encoded protein is CASSLIRNTEAFF.

Notes on this clonotype: It may be a read error: a sequence one base away is much more abundant. The chain couples TRBV19 to TRBJ2-7, with 7 bases fitting TRBD2. The germline V gene has CDR1 LNHDA and CDR2 SQIVND (reference sequence). This CDR3 is built from 14 residues. CDR3 nucleotide sequence: TGTGCCAGTAGCCCGGGCGCGGGAGCCTACGAGCGGTACTTC. Amino acid sequence: CASSPGAGAYERYF.

This clonotype was detected many times. The chain carries TRBV27 and TRBJ1-2; D unresolved. Trimming removed 2 bases from V and 5 bases from J, with 9 bases in between. Per the germline V gene, CDR1 is MNHEY and CDR2 is SMNVEV (reference sequence). The CDR3 is 13 residues long. The DNA for the CDR3 is TGTGCCAGCAGTTTAAAATTTGGATATGGCTACACCTTC. Translated: CASSLKFGYGYTF.